This T cell receptor (beta chain) came from a study of cytomegalovirus exposure and HLA in healthy donors. Researchers ran the PCR with 60 Vbeta and 13 Jbeta primers. Here immunoSEQ multiplex PCR was the method, and the copy in TCRdb shows in-frame clones only, minus some. The table includes over 200,000 clones, 55% to 75% detected once. Details on this clone: Its antigen remains unidentified.

The CDR3 covers 14 residues. The germline CDR1 and CDR2 sequences are SGHAT and FQNNGV. Deletions cut 1 base from V and 2 bases from J, with 8 bases between. Study findings and constraints: The study dropped some indistinguishable V segments, TRBV6-2 and TRBV6-3 among them.

The receptor was derived from a man aged 35-49 years in good health and CMV-seropositive. Specimen: PBMCs. The V gene is TRBV11-2, the J gene TRBJ1-2; D is uncertain. The CDR3 DNA reads TGTGCCAGCAGCTTAGTTCGTCAGAACTATGGCTACACCTTC. Residues: CASSLVRQNYGYTF.